Given below is one T cell receptor beta chain in context. There is no known antigen for this receptor. No much larger clone is present one base from it, and per-base qualities are unavailable. The data were produced on an Illumina NovaSeq 6000. cDNA libraries for TCRalpha and TCRbeta were prepared by 5'RACE using constant-segment primers, with sample barcodes and unique molecular identifiers added. Trizol reagent was used to extract RNA from every sample. Amplification of the libraries took two PCR steps, and the second step added a second sample barcode plus Illumina TruSeq adapters. The libraries were sequenced on an Illumina NovaSeq using 2 x 150 bp paired-end reads. In the original analysis: Reads were demultiplexed and collapsed into UMI-guided consensus sequences with migec v1.2.7. Using mixcr v2.1.11, the UMI consensuses were aligned to TRA and TRB V and J templates and assembled into clonotypes. A clonotype was counted as expanded or contracted only if both edgeR and NoisET called the change significant, with noise models trained on biological replicates. edgeR calls used a false discovery rate-adjusted p below 0.01 and a log2 fold-change threshold of 1. As an exploratory analysis of dynamics, PCA with hierarchical clustering was applied to max-normalized trajectories of the 1000 most abundant clonotypes. The CD4 or CD8 phenotype of responding clones was assigned using the separately sequenced CD4+ and CD8+ repertoires. The raw public reads went through TCRdb reprocessing: fastp at Q25, MiXCR clone calling, in-frame beta chains kept. Rows with a matching CDR3 protein are joined into one entry that keeps the most common DNA and genes. The V and J calls, along with clone size, are taken from TCRdb and not from the paper's own processing. The sample has 350,000 to 500,000 distinct CDR3 sequences on record, 18% of them singletons. 20% to 25% of the sample is held by the ten biggest clonotypes.

Ficoll-Paque density gradient centrifugation was used to isolate PBMCs. The data originate from a study of T-cell memory formation after mild COVID-19 (dated by TCRdb to 2020 to 2022). At the level of the whole study: TCR sequence clusters from the two donors were found to be largely donor specific. T-cell clones expanding and contracting after mild COVID-19 in two donors were tracked by longitudinal TCRalpha and TCRbeta repertoire sequencing. The cohort comprised two young, previously healthy adult volunteers, one female and one male. Broad study findings and their caveats: Some responding clones were detected in pre-infection memory, suggesting pre-existing cross-reactive memory T cells joined the SARS-CoV-2 response. Clones that contracted from day 15 to 85 showed balanced CD4/CD8 phenotypes, whereas a second wave of clones that expanded from day 15 to 37 leaned towards CD4+. Only a couple of mild cases were covered by the study, and larger cohorts that include severe cases with pre-infection samples were considered necessary. SARS-CoV-2 specificity was not confirmed for the second-wave clones peaking on day 37. Contracting CD4+ clones turned up mainly in the CM and EM memory subsets, whereas EMRA was where CD8+ clones were enriched.

The CDR1 and CDR2 encoded by the germline V gene are SGDLS and YYNGEE. The CDR3 contains 14 residues, cysteine and phenylalanine counted. The sequence is cut down to CDR3 DNA, 42 bases in frame from base 1. The junction carries 10 bases between V and J, which are trimmed by 1 base and 4 bases respectively. Sequencing used PBMCs or a T cell subset sorted from them (not recorded which). This sequence uses TRBV9 and TRBJ2-3, with the D gene too uncertain to name. This TCR came from a man in his late teens or twenties who had mild COVID-19 (a few samples of this study predate the infection). The sample titles of this study are shuffled in the database, so cell type and time point are left out; the donor was told from shared clones. The CDR3 protein: CASSVQTNADTQYF. The nucleotide sequence reads TGTGCCAGCAGCGTACAGACGAACGCAGATACGCAGTATTTT.